A single sample gave rise to the 20 T cell receptor beta chains below, sequenced in a study of sequential checkpoint blockade in melanoma. The assay was immunoSEQ multiplex PCR, and TCRdb's table has in-frame clones only and misses some. Of roughly 18,000 clones listed, less than 30% were seen once; the top ten hold more than 5.5%. This sample's treatment: randomized to nivolumab then ipilimumab (arm A) or the reverse (arm B). The specimen comprised tumor tissue (inferred from file names), sampled from a patient given nivolumab and ipilimumab in sequence. Receptor source: a human donor with melanoma.

This clone was seen ten or more times. The chain joins TRBV11-3 to TRBJ2-5, with D maybe TRBD1 (6 bases). Germline CDR1 and CDR2: SGHNT and YENEEA. This CDR3 region has 15 residues. V lost 2 bases to trimming and J lost 5 bases, with 15 bases between them. CDR3 sequence: CASSLISGARETQYF. CDR3 DNA sequence: TGTGCCAGCAGCTTAATCTCAGGGGCCAGGGAGACCCAGTACTTC.

This clone was recorded a few times. The DNA for the CDR3 is TGCAGCGTTAGGTATGGGACAGAGAATCAGCCCCAGCATTTT. Its translation: CSVRYGTENQPQHF. V usage is TRBV29-1 and J usage is TRBJ1-5; 7 bases line up with TRBD1. This CDR3 has 14 residues. Per germline, CDR1 SQVTM and CDR2 ANQGSEA. Losses at the gene ends were 5 bases for V and 4 bases for J; bases not matched to a gene: 8. Full variable domain (rest looked up from reference TRBV29-1 and TRBJ1-5): SAVISQKPSRDICQRGTSLTIQCQVDSQVTMMFWYRQQPGQSLTLIATANQGSEATYESGFVIDKFPISRPNLTFSTLTVSNMSPEDSSIYLCSVRYGTENQPQHFGDGTRLSIL.

This clone was detected a few times. The chain links TRBV11-3 to TRBJ2-3, with 10 bases identical to TRBD2. CDR3 size: 17 residues. Trimming took 1 base from V and 7 from J; bases not matched to a gene: 11. Germline CDR1 and CDR2: SGHNT and YENEEA. In nucleotides, the CDR3 is TGTGCCAGCAGCTTAGGCCTAGCGGGAGTGATCTTGAATACGCAGTATTTT. Translation: CASSLGLAGVILNTQYF.

This clone was recorded many times. The CDR3 bases are TGTGCCAGCAGACGGGGAGCGGGAAACCCCACGAACAATGAGCAGTTCTTC. This sequence encodes CASRRGAGNPTNNEQFF. This chain uses TRBV11-3 with TRBJ2-1; TRBD2 matches 7 bases. CDR1 SGHNT and CDR2 YENEEA come from the germline V gene. The CDR3 covers 17 residues. V lost 6 bases and J lost 5; bases outside the gene matches: 16.

The rearrangement joins TRBV7-6 to TRBJ2-7; weak D call: TRBD2 (7 bases). The germline V and J ends were trimmed by 2 bases and 0 bases, with 14 bases remaining between them. Germline values: CDR1 SGHVS, CDR2 FNYEAQ. CDR3 length: 16 residues. The CDR3 sequence: CASSLIGGGNSYEQYF. CDR3 nucleotides: TGTGCCAGCAGCTTAATTGGGGGGGGCAACTCCTACGAGCAGTACTTC.

This clone appeared a few times. The chain uses TRBV6-8 and TRBJ2-7; weak D call: TRBD2 (7 bases). Looked up from germline, CDR1 is MNHGY and CDR2 is SAAAGT. The CDR3 totals 16 residues. Between the trimmed V and J ends, which lost 5 bases and 0 bases, there was a span of 17 bases. CDR3 amino acids: CASSDPGGIHSYEQYF. CDR3 in DNA: TGTGCCAGCAGTGACCCGGGGGGCATACACTCCTACGAGCAGTACTTC.

This rearrangement joins TRBV19 to TRBJ1-3, with 7 bases that match TRBD1. The J segment lost 2 bases and the V segment lost 5 bases, leaving 6 bases of the junction unmatched. Germline values: CDR1 LNHDA, CDR2 SQIVND (reference sequence). The CDR3 covers 15 residues. The CDR3 DNA follows: TGTGCCAGTAGTGCCCCGACAGGGACTGGAAACACCATATATTTT. Protein sequence: CASSAPTGTGNTIYF.

The chain links TRBV11-3 to TRBJ2-7; possibly TRBD2 for D (5 bases). V was clipped by 5 bases and J by 2 bases, with 13 bases between them. The CDR3 loop spans 14 amino acids. The germline CDR1 and CDR2 sequences are SGHNT and YENEEA. This chain's CDR3 is CASSPQEGPYEQYF. CDR3 sequence (DNA): TGTGCCAGCAGCCCCCAAGAGGGCCCCTACGAGCAGTACTTC.

The sample holds a few counts of this clone. This chain joins TRBV6-8 and TRBJ2-5; either TRBD1 or TRBD2 may fit D (6 bases each). CDR3 length equals 13 residues. Germline lookup yields CDR1 MNHGY and CDR2 SAAAGT. Deletions cut 5 bases from V and 5 bases from J, with 12 bases between. The CDR3 DNA follows: TGTGCCAGCAGTGGGGGGCCGCGGGAGACCCAGTACTTC. The encoded protein is CASSGGPRETQYF.

The genes are TRBV6-8 and TRBJ1-2; 7 nucleotides line up with TRBD1. V dropped 8 bases and J dropped 3; count of bases not matched to a gene: 3. The CDR3 has 12 amino acids. The V gene's germline CDR1 is MNHGY and CDR2 SAAAGT. The CDR3 protein is CASRTGDYGYTF. DNA of the CDR3: TGTGCCAGCCGCACAGGGGACTATGGCTACACCTTC.

The chain joins TRBV11-3 to TRBJ1-2; 7 nucleotides line up with TRBD1. The germline V gene has CDR1 SGHNT and CDR2 YENEEA. The CDR3 has 14 amino acids. V lost 5 bases to trimming and J lost 3 bases; unmatched junction nucleotides: 6. DNA of the CDR3: TGTGCCAGCAGCCCAGGGGGAATCTACTATGGCTACACCTTC. Residues: CASSPGGIYYGYTF.

This chain links TRBV29-1 with TRBJ2-5; D uncertain. The CDR3 has 12 residues. Trimming left V 1 base short and J 7 bases short, with 10 bases between. CDR1 is SQVTM and CDR2 is ANQGSEA in the germline V gene. The chain's CDR3 is CSVEANEPTQYF. The CDR3 DNA follows: TGCAGCGTTGAAGCCAACGAGCCGACCCAGTACTTC.

There are a few counts of this clone. The chain combines TRBV11-3 with TRBJ1-5; possible D gene TRBD1, 6 bases. V was pared by 1 base and J by 5 bases, with 15 bases between. Germline values: CDR1 SGHNT, CDR2 YENEEA. This CDR3 comprises 16 residues. CDR3 coding DNA: TGTGCCAGCAGCTTAGTTGCAGGGGCGATGGATCAGCCCCAGCATTTT. It encodes CASSLVAGAMDQPQHF.

The CDR3 DNA follows: TGTGCCAGCTCATCCCGGGCCCCCTCTGGAAACACCATATATTTT. Its protein product is CASSSRAPSGNTIYF. The rearrangement joins TRBV18 to TRBJ1-3; D not resolved. There are 15 residues in the CDR3. V was pared by 5 bases and J by 0 bases, with 11 bases between. CDR1 is KGHSH, CDR2 LQKENI, per germline. The full variable domain, in which reference TRBV18 and TRBJ1-3 provide the parts outside the CDR3, is NAGVMQNPRHLVRRRGQEARLRCSPMKGHSHVYWYRQLPEEGLKFMVYLQKENIIDESGMPKERFSAEFPKEGPSILRIQQVVRGDSAAYFCASSSRAPSGNTIYFGEGSWLTVV.

This clone was counted a few times. The chain combines TRBV7-1 with TRBJ2-2, with TRBD2 as a possible D gene (6 bases). TRBV7-1 is reported as an ORF; its role is uncertain. CDR3 length: 17 residues. V was clipped by 5 bases and J by 2 bases, with 18 bases between them. CDR3 amino acids: CASSPTSGTGNTGELFF. The CDR3 DNA sequence: TGTGCCAGCAGCCCGACTTCCGGGACTGGAAACACCGGGGAGCTGTTTTTT.

The chain is built from TRBV6-1 and TRBJ1-2; 9 bases line up with TRBD1. Germline V CDR1 and CDR2: MNHNS, SASEGT. The CDR3 has 15 residues. V lost 1 base and J lost 4; bases outside the gene matches: 4. CDR3 in amino acids: CASSEGTGVGYGYTF. CDR3 coding DNA: TGTGCCAGCAGTGAAGGGACAGGGGTAGGCTATGGCTACACCTTC.

V gene TRBV30 combines with J gene TRBJ1-3; 10 positions agree with TRBD1. Germline-derived CDR1 and CDR2 are GTSNPN and SVGIG (reference sequence). The V segment lost 3 bases and the J segment 0 bases; nucleotides outside the gene matches: 5. The CDR3 contains 16 residues. The CDR3 DNA reads TGTGCCTGGAGACGGACAGGGGGAAACTCTGGAAACACCATATATTTT. Its protein product is CAWRRTGGNSGNTIYF.

By its share, this clone is medium-sized. This chain links TRBV11-3 with TRBJ2-3; D is undetermined. The CDR3 loop spans 15 amino acids. Germline-derived CDR1 and CDR2 are SGHNT and YENEEA. Trimming stripped 2 bases from V and 2 bases from J, with 11 bases between. The CDR3 loop reads CASSLPVLDTDTQYF. The CDR3 DNA follows: TGTGCCAGCAGCTTACCGGTATTAGACACAGATACGCAGTATTTT.

The gene calls are TRBV10-3 and TRBJ2-2; 9 bases are a match to TRBD1. CDR1 is ENHRY, CDR2 SYGVKD, per germline. This CDR3 has 15 amino acids. The V and J ends lost 10 bases and 4 bases, in that order; junction bases with no gene match: 10. This CDR3 is CATYPGTGLTGELFF. The CDR3 nucleotides read TGTGCCACCTACCCCGGGACAGGGCTCACCGGGGAGCTGTTTTTT.

The table lists this clone with a few counts. The chain joins TRBV19 to TRBJ1-1; a weak D match, TRBD1 (6 bases). The V and J ends lost 3 bases and 0 bases respectively, with 14 bases between them. Per the germline V gene, CDR1 is LNHDA and CDR2 is SQIVND (reference sequence). The CDR3 contains 16 residues. CDR3 amino acids: CASSMRGTVLNTEAFF. CDR3 DNA: TGTGCCAGTAGTATGAGGGGGACGGTTTTGAACACTGAAGCTTTCTTT.